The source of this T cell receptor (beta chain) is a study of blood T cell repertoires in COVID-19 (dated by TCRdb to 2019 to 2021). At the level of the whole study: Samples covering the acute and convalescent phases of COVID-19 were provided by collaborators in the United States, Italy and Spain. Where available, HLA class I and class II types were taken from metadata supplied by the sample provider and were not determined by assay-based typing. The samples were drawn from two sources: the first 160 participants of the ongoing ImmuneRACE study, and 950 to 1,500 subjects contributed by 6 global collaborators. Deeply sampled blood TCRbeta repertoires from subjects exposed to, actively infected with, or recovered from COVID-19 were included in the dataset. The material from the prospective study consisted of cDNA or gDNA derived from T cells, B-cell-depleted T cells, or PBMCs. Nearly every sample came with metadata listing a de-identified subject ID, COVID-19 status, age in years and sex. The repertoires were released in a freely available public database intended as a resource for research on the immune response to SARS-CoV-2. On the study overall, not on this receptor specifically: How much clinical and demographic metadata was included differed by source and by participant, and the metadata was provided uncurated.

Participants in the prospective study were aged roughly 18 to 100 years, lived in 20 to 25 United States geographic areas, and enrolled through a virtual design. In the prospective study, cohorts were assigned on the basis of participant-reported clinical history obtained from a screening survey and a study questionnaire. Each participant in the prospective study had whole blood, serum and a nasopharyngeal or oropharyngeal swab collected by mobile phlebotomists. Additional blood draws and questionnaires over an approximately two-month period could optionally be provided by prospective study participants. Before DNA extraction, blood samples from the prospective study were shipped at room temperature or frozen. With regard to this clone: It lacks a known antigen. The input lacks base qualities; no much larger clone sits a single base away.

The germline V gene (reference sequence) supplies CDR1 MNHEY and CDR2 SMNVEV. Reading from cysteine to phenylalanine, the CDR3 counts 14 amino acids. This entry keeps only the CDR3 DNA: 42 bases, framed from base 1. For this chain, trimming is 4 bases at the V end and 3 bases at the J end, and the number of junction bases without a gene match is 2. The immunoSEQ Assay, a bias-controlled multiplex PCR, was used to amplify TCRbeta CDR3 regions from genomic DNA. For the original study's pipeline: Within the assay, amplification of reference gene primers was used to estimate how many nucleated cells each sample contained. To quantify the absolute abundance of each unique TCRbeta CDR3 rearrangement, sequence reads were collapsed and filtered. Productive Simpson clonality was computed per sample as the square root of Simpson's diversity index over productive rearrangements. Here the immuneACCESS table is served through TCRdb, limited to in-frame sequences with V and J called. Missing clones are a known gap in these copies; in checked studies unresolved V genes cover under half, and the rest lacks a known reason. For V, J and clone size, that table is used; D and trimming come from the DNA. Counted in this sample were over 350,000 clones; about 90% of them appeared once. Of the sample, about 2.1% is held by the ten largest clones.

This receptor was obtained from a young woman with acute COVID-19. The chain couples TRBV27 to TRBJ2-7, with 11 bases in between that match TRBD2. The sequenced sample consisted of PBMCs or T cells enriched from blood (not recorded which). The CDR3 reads CASSSTSGSYEQYF. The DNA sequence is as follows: TGTGCCAGCAGTTCAACTAGCGGGAGCTACGAGCAGTACTTC.